Below are 8 T cell receptor beta chains sequenced from a single sample in a study of blood T cell repertoires in COVID-19. Clones were sequenced by immunoSEQ multiplex PCR, and TCRdb holds only the in-frame ones, with some missing. The repertoire holds about 86,000 clones, with 65% to 85% as singletons. Sequencing was carried out using peripheral blood. The receptor set was obtained from a woman aged 80 or older with active or convalescent COVID-19.

J is TRBJ2-1 and V is TRBV3-1 (or the pseudogene TRBV3-2); D is undetermined. V was pared by 0 bases and J by 4 bases, with 7 bases between. Germline CDR1 is LGHDT and CDR2 is YNNKEL (reference sequence). The CDR3 has 14 residues. As DNA, the CDR3 is TGTGCCAGCAGCCAAGAACAGAGTTACAATGAGCAGTTCTTC. It encodes CASSQEQSYNEQFF.

This rearrangement joins TRBV19 to TRBJ1-1, with TRBD1 as a possible D gene (6 bases). The V gene's germline CDR1 is LNHDA and CDR2 SQIVND (reference sequence). Trimming took 7 bases from V and 3 from J, leaving 18 bases between them. This CDR3 spans 15 amino acids. Here the CDR3 reads CASKDRTVDHTEAFF. CDR3 in DNA: TGTGCCAGTAAAGACAGGACGGTCGACCACACTGAAGCTTTCTTT.

The chain couples TRBV6-5 to TRBJ2-7, with 8 nucleotides matching TRBD1. With V trimmed by 6 bases and J by 6 bases, 4 bases remained unmatched. Germline V gene lookup returns CDR1 MNHEY and CDR2 SVGAGI. CDR3 length equals 12 residues. Here the CDR3 reads CASSSGGVEQYF. DNA for the CDR3: TGTGCCAGCAGCTCAGGGGGCGTCGAGCAGTACTTC.

This clone occurred once. The rearrangement links TRBV3-1 (or the pseudogene TRBV3-2) to TRBJ1-4; weak D call: TRBD1 (5 bases). The CDR3 is 16 amino acids. Germline V CDR1 and CDR2: LGHDT, YNNKEL (reference sequence). Trimming stripped 4 bases from V and 1 base from J, with 13 bases between. Here the CDR3 reads CASSRGGLGTNEKLFF. CDR3 in DNA: TGTGCCAGCAGCCGCGGGGGTCTGGGAACTAATGAAAAACTGTTTTTT.

The chain uses TRBV7-2 and TRBJ2-7, with TRBD2 identical over 11 bases. V gave up 3 bases and J gave up 2 bases; unmatched junction bases: 6. Germline lookup yields CDR1 SGHTA and CDR2 FQGNSA. The CDR3 covers 16 residues. This chain's CDR3 is CASSFRGTSGTYEQYF. CDR3 coding DNA: TGTGCCAGCAGCTTTCGCGGGACTAGCGGAACCTACGAGCAGTACTTC.

V is TRBV7-7 and J is TRBJ2-5; D is unclear. V was pared by 0 bases and J by 3 bases, with 8 bases between. This CDR3 has 14 amino acids. Per germline, CDR1 SSHAT and CDR2 FNYEAQ (reference sequence). The CDR3 sequence is CASSLALTEETQYF. The CDR3, as DNA: TGTGCCAGCAGCTTAGCGCTTACGGAAGAGACCCAGTACTTC. The complete variable domain, with remaining parts taken from reference TRBV7-7 and TRBJ2-5, reads GAGVSQSPRYKVTKRGQDVTLRCDPISSHATLYWYQQALGQGPEFLTYFNYEAQPDKSGLPSDRFSAERPEGSISTLTIQRTEQRDSAMYRCASSLALTEETQYFGPGTRLLVL.

This chain connects TRBV11-2 to TRBJ2-1; TRBD2 aligns across 12 bases. CDR1 SGHAT and CDR2 FQNNGV come from the germline V gene. With 5 bases clipped from V and 6 bases from J, the junction kept 5 bases outside the gene matches. The CDR3 loop spans 15 amino acids. CDR3 in amino acids: CASSLAGGPVNEQFF. The DNA for the CDR3 is TGTGCCAGCAGCCTAGCGGGAGGGCCCGTCAATGAGCAGTTCTTC.

The V and J genes are TRBV28 and TRBJ1-1; TRBD1 might be the D (5 bases). V was shortened by 6 bases and J by 3 bases, with 14 bases between the two germline ends. The CDR3 extends over 14 amino acids. Germline CDR1 reads MDHEN; CDR2 reads SYDVKM. The CDR3 DNA sequence: TGTGCCAGCAGCCCTGACAGATGGGACACTGAAGCTTTCTTT. Protein: CASSPDRWDTEAFF.